This TCR beta chain was sequenced in a study of beta chain features in type 1 diabetes. cDNA synthesis used the whole RNA isolate, giving expressed TCRB sequences. Measured with immunoSEQ multiplex PCR; TCRdb has only the in-frame clones, and not every one. The sample lists 450,000 or so clones, 9.5% to 12% seen once, with 0.045% to 0.05% in the top ten. Material for sequencing was naive CD4+ T cells from blood. This clonotype originated in a young woman in good health.

CDR3 sequence (DNA): TGTGCCAGCAGCTTAGTATCGCTAGCGGGGCCAAAGGAAGAGACCCAGTACTTC. It codes for CASSLVSLAGPKEETQYF. J is TRBJ2-5 and V is TRBV7-2; 9 bases fit TRBD2. The germline gives CDR1 SGHTA, CDR2 FQGNSA. V dropped 1 base and J dropped 3; count of bases not matched to a gene: 12. The CDR3 contains 18 residues.